What follows are 18 T cell receptor beta chains derived from one specimen sequenced in a study of radiation and T cells in renal cell carcinoma (dated by TCRdb to about 2020). The time point label of this sample denotes: blood 2 weeks post-SBRT. Per the publication, the treatment or condition label means: 15 Gy SBRT to primary tumor, nephrectomy 4 weeks later. Library preparation was by the immunoSEQ multiplex PCR assay. Held by TCRdb, this immuneACCESS table contains in-frame sequences only and omits some clones. Under half of the omission traces to an unresolved V gene where checked; the cause of the rest is unknown. Counted in this sample were under 150,000 clones; 81% of them appeared once. Of the sample, 1.9% falls within the top ten clones. This specimen was blood, taken from a patient whose treatment included radiotherapy and nephrectomy. All receptors come from an older woman with renal cell carcinoma.

The chain joins TRBV7-2 to TRBJ2-1; 8 positions agree with TRBD1. Trimming cost V 1 base and J 9 bases; bases outside gene matches: 11. This CDR3 spans 16 amino acids. CDR1 and CDR2 (germline): SGHTA, FQGNSA. The CDR3 reads CASSLGQGNFEGEQFF. The CDR3 DNA sequence: TGTGCCAGCAGCTTAGGACAGGGGAACTTCGAGGGTGAGCAGTTCTTC.

The chain links TRBV11-2 to TRBJ1-6, with D tentatively TRBD1 (5 bases). Trimming stripped 4 bases from V and 6 bases from J, with 10 bases between. The CDR3 has 14 residues. Germline assignment: CDR1 SGHAT and CDR2 FQNNGV. The CDR3 DNA is TGTGCCAGCAGCTCGGGACTTCTTAATTCACCCCTCCACTTT. This gives the protein CASSSGLLNSPLHF. The variable domain in full, with the rest retrieved from reference TRBV11-2 and TRBJ1-6, is EAGVAQSPRYKIIEKRQSVAFWCNPISGHATLYWYQQILGQGPKLLIQFQNNGVVDDSQLPKDRFSAERLKGVDSTLKIQPAKLEDSAVYLCASSSGLLNSPLHFGNGTRLTVT.

This chain uses TRBV27 with TRBJ2-2; possibly TRBD1 for D (6 bases). The germline gives CDR1 MNHEY, CDR2 SMNVEV (reference sequence). The V and J ends lost 1 base and 0 bases respectively, with 12 bases between them. The CDR3 is 17 residues long. The CDR3 coding sequence is TGTGCCAGCAGTTTATTCCCGACAGGAACGAACACCGGGGAGCTGTTTTTT. Its protein product is CASSLFPTGTNTGELFF.

V is TRBV2 and J is TRBJ2-1, with 7 bases that match TRBD2. CDR1 and CDR2 (germline): SNHLY, FYNNEI. The trim removed 7 bases at V and 6 bases at J, leaving 6 bases unmatched. This CDR3 contains 13 residues. CDR3 in amino acids: CASIREGRNEQFF. The CDR3 nucleotides read TGTGCCAGCATTAGGGAGGGGCGCAATGAGCAGTTCTTC.

This clone appeared a single time. CDR3 sequence: CASSETGAVGYEQYF. In DNA, the CDR3 is TGTGCCAGCAGTGAGACAGGGGCGGTAGGGTACGAGCAGTACTTC. The chain recombines TRBV6-1 with TRBJ2-7, with 8 bases matching TRBD1. Germline trimming cut 3 bases from V and 4 bases from J; bases unmatched to any gene: 8. The CDR3 consists of 15 residues. CDR1 and CDR2 from the germline V gene are MNHNS and SASEGT.

The chain has TRBV18 and TRBJ2-7; D not certain. The CDR3 loop spans 14 amino acids. V was pared by 3 bases and J by 0 bases, with 9 bases between. CDR1 is KGHSH, CDR2 LQKENI, per germline. The CDR3 DNA sequence: TGTGCCAGCTCACCGCCCGGGCCCTCCTACGAGCAGTACTTC. Translated, it gives CASSPPGPSYEQYF.

This clone was picked up many times. The rearrangement links TRBV6-5 to TRBJ1-2; no clear D gene. Germline V CDR1 and CDR2: MNHEY, SVGAGI. Trimming removed 5 bases at V and 2 bases at J, with 9 bases between. This CDR3 region has 13 residues. CDR3 in amino acids: CASSPGPNYGYTF. Here the CDR3 DNA reads TGTGCCAGCAGTCCCGGACCAAACTATGGCTACACCTTC.

This clone was observed many times. The genes are TRBV7-9 and TRBJ2-1; tentatively, D is TRBD1 (5 bases). The V and J ends lost 4 bases and 8 bases respectively, with 9 bases between them. CDR1 and CDR2 from the germline V gene are SEHNR and FQNEAQ (reference sequence). The CDR3 covers 12 residues. The CDR3 DNA is TGTGCCAGCAGCTCTAGGGGATATGAGCAGTTCTTC. Its translation: CASSSRGYEQFF.

The chain links TRBV5-1 to TRBJ1-2; tentative D call: TRBD1 (5 bases). Between the trimmed V and J ends, which lost 4 bases and 4 bases, there was a span of 14 bases. The germline gives CDR1 SGHRS, CDR2 YFSETQ. This CDR3 spans 14 amino acids. The CDR3 loop reads CASSPGLLVYGYTF. The DNA of the CDR3 is TGCGCCAGCAGCCCGGGACTTTTAGTCTATGGCTACACCTTC.

This chain connects TRBV5-1 to TRBJ1-1; D not resolved. The CDR3 loop spans 15 amino acids. The V gene lost 3 bases and the J gene lost 0 bases, with 12 bases spanning the gap. Germline V gene lookup returns CDR1 SGHRS and CDR2 YFSETQ. In nucleotides, the CDR3 is TGCGCCAGCAGCTCCAGGAGTCACATGAACACTGAAGCTTTCTTT. It yields the protein CASSSRSHMNTEAFF. Full variable domain (missing parts from reference TRBV5-1 and TRBJ1-1): KAGVTQTPRYLIKTRGQQVTLSCSPISGHRSVSWYQQTPGQGLQFLFEYFSETQRNKGNFPGRFSGRQFSNSRSEMNVSTLELGDSALYLCASSSRSHMNTEAFFGQGTRLTVV.

The J gene is TRBJ2-7, the V gene TRBV6-6; the D is unclear. This CDR3 has 15 amino acids. Trimming removed 8 bases at V and 1 base at J, with 18 bases between. In germline, CDR1 is MNHNY, CDR2 SVGAGI (reference sequence). The CDR3 DNA sequence: TGTGCCAGCGCTCCCCTCGGTCTGGGGTCCTACGAGCAGTACTTC. Translated: CASAPLGLGSYEQYF.

The gene calls are TRBV9 and TRBJ2-1; D unclear. Deletions cut 3 bases from V and 4 bases from J, with 5 bases between. CDR3 length: 12 amino acids. Germline lookup yields CDR1 SGDLS and CDR2 YYNGEE. The CDR3 nucleotides are TGTGCCAGCAGCGCCGAATACAATGAGCAGTTCTTC. The encoded protein is CASSAEYNEQFF.

The chain carries TRBV19 and TRBJ2-6; no clear D gene. V was pared by 5 bases and J by 0 bases, with 17 bases between. Germline CDR1 and CDR2: LNHDA and SQIVND (reference sequence). CDR3 length equals 18 residues. The CDR3 loop reads CASSFPITRFSGANVLTF. Here the CDR3 DNA reads TGTGCCAGTAGTTTCCCAATTACACGTTTCTCTGGGGCCAACGTCCTGACTTTC. Full variable domain (outside the CDR3, taken from reference TRBV19 and TRBJ2-6): DGGITQSPKYLFRKEGQNVTLSCEQNLNHDAMYWYRQDPGQGLRLIYYSQIVNDFQKGDIAEGYSVSREKKESFPLTVTSAQKNPTAFYLCASSFPITRFSGANVLTFGAGSRLTVL.

The chain uses TRBV6-1 and TRBJ1-1, with no clear D. The germline V and J ends were trimmed by 2 bases and 1 base, with 2 bases remaining between them. In germline, CDR1 is MNHNS, CDR2 SASEGT. The length of the CDR3 is 12 residues. CDR3 DNA: TGTGCCAGCAGTGAACAGAACACTGAAGCTTTCTTT. As protein: CASSEQNTEAFF.

This CDR3 reads CASSYSSYTEAFF. As DNA, the CDR3 is TGTGCCAGCAGTTACTCGAGTTATACTGAAGCTTTCTTT. The chain combines TRBV6-5 with TRBJ1-1; D is undetermined. V lost 0 bases, J lost 5 bases, and 7 bases lay in between. This CDR3 is built from 13 residues. Germline V CDR1 and CDR2: MNHEY, SVGAGI.

The chain has TRBV4-1 and TRBJ2-7; 12 bases match TRBD1. The CDR3 is 15 residues long. Germline values: CDR1 MGHRA, CDR2 YSYEKL. The V gene end was trimmed by 2 bases and the J gene end by 7 bases; junction bases not matched to a gene: 6. CDR3 protein: CASSQWDRGPSEQYF. The CDR3 nucleotides are TGCGCCAGCAGCCAATGGGACAGGGGGCCGAGTGAGCAGTACTTC.

V gene TRBV6-6 combines with J gene TRBJ2-7; D remains ambiguous. The V end lost 0 bases, the J end lost 2 bases, and 11 bases lay between the germline ends. CDR1 and CDR2 from the germline V gene are MNHNY and SVGAGI (reference sequence). This CDR3 comprises 15 residues. This CDR3 reads CASSYSRTLAYEQYF. In DNA form, the CDR3 reads TGTGCCAGCAGTTACTCGAGGACGCTCGCCTACGAGCAGTACTTC.

This chain joins TRBV6-1 and TRBJ1-2, with 9 bases that match TRBD1. Germline-derived CDR1 and CDR2 are MNHNS and SASEGT. CDR3 length: 19 residues. After removal of 0 bases from V and 4 bases from J, the junction contained 15 bases not matched to a gene. As DNA, the CDR3 is TGTGCCAGCAGTGAAGCGCTTAGAACAAGACAGGGGGATAGCTATGGCTACACCTTC. Protein: CASSEALRTRQGDSYGYTF.